Here is one T cell receptor beta chain with its context. In its sample, this clone comes out as large (0.1 to 1%). No antigen is known for it. The input lacks base qualities; no much larger clone sits a single base away. The immunoSEQ Assay was used to sequence TCR beta CDR3 regions from DNA. Turning to the authors' computational methods: T cell density was computed as TCR beta template counts normalized to usable DNA estimated by amplifying housekeeping genes. The preseqR package was used to estimate richness by extrapolating to 400,000 templates for PBMC samples and to 120,000 templates for tissue samples. Clonality was defined as one minus Pielou's evenness. Tissue-enriched TCRs were identified through differential abundance testing performed on productive amino-acid clonotypes, with a minimum total count of 5 and an alpha of 0.1. Repertoire overlap between compartments was quantified with the Jaccard Index and Morisita Overlap Index. TCR beta CDR3s were clustered by GLIPH together with public tetramer-defined viral CDR3s, and at least three viral sequences plus V-gene enrichment were required for viral motifs. The table comes from immuneACCESS by way of TCRdb, which keeps in-frame sequences with V and J called. Part of the clones is missing from these tables; in studies checked, under half for an unresolved V gene and the rest for unknown reasons. The V and J calls and clone size were taken over from that table, and D and trimming were inferred from the DNA. Recorded for this sample are around 1,300 clones; around 25% of them occurred a single time. The top ten hold roughly 10% of the sample.

The CDR3 holds 17 amino acids from the cysteine to the phenylalanine. Only CDR3 DNA is held: 51 bases, read in frame from base 1. The germline V gene (reference sequence) yields LNHDA for CDR1 and SQIVND for CDR2. The germline ends are 15 bases apart after V is trimmed by 5 bases and J by 1 base. These data come from a study of T cells in localized non-small cell lung cancer (dated by TCRdb to 2018 to 2021). For context, the study as a whole: The study analyzed T cell repertoires of around 250 early-stage NSCLC patients, comparing tumors and uninvolved tumor-adjacent lungs. The cohort consisted of 200 to 300 treatment-naive NSCLC patients whose localized lung tumors had been resected. The mean age of the NSCLC patients was less than 70 years, with 130 or so men and approximately 100 women.

What the research found in general, with its limitations: Because the study design was exploratory, TCR variables were selected using unadjusted p-values without false-discovery rate correction. A median of around 60 of the top 100 tumor clones turned up in the paired uninvolved adjacent lung, and around 27 of those clones also ranked among the top 100 of that same adjacent lung. Uninvolved tumor-adjacent lung showed the highest T cell clonality, higher than tumor, which suggests more focused antigenic responses in the uninvolved tumor-adjacent lung. Higher blood T cell density associated with longer overall survival, while higher adjacent-lung clonality associated with shorter survival. Because multi-region tumor sequencing was not done, intratumor heterogeneity could not be ruled out.

Uninvolved adjacent lung was sampled at least 2 cm away from the tumor margin, and two independent pathologists confirmed that the tissue had no atypia. At diagnosis, peripheral blood, uninvolved tumor-adjacent lung and tumor were collected and stored as a combination of fresh-frozen and FFPE material. Sequenced material: normal lung tissue next to the tumor, taken before any cancer treatment. This receptor chain uses TRBV19 and TRBJ2-6; TRBD1 is a weak D gene call, 6 bases matching. The sequence was obtained from a male donor aged 60 or over with stage I lung adenocarcinoma. The CDR3 is CASSPSGTPSGANVLTF. Here is the DNA: TGTGCCAGTAGTCCCTCCGGGACACCGTCTGGGGCCAACGTCCTGACTTTC. When the CDR3 is completed using the reference TRBV19 and TRBJ2-6 genes on either side, the full variable domain is DGGITQSPKYLFRKEGQNVTLSCEQNLNHDAMYWYRQDPGQGLRLIYYSQIVNDFQKGDIAEGYSVSREKKESFPLTVTSAQKNPTAFYLCASSPSGTPSGANVLTFGAGSRLTVL.